Listed below are T cell receptor beta chains from one sample, sequenced in a study of control samples from healthy donors and cancer patients. Assay: immunoSEQ multiplex PCR; the TCRdb copy retains only in-frame clones and omits some. The table lists approximately 84,000 clones, 91% of them singletons, with around 16% in the top ten. Sequenced material: blood. The origin of the receptors is a man aged 25-45 years in good health. CDR3s include the opening cysteine and the closing phenylalanine or tryptophan. The D gene is left open where the match is weak. Clone size, where shown, is once, few, many, or a class for clones that have expanded.

V gene,clone size,D gene,J gene,CDR3 protein,CDR3 DNA
TRBV5-6,once,TRBD1,TRBJ2-7,CASSSWWTGASYEQYF,TGTGCCAGCAGCTCCTGGTGGACAGGGGCTTCCTACGAGCAGTACTTC
TRBV9,NA,NA,TRBJ2-7,CASSPPKSYEQYF,TGTGCCAGCAGCCCCCCAAAGTCCTACGAGCAGTACTTC
TRBV5-1,NA,NA,TRBJ2-7,CASSLAMGSYEQYF,TGCGCCAGCAGCTTGGCAATGGGCTCCTACGAGCAGTACTTC
TRBV15,once,NA,TRBJ1-6,CATSREDGRDSPLHF,TGTGCCACCAGCAGAGAGGATGGCAGGGACTCACCCCTCCACTTT
TRBV5-1,NA,TRBD1,TRBJ1-1,CASSLQGALENTEAFF,TGCGCCAGCAGCTTGCAGGGGGCGCTGGAGAACACTGAAGCTTTCTTT
TRBV28,NA,NA,TRBJ1-2,CASSSHGGFYGYTF,TGTGCCAGCAGTTCCCACGGTGGATTCTATGGCTACACCTTC
TRBV7-7,once,TRBD1,TRBJ2-1,CASSLGGDRGYDEQFF,TGTGCCAGCAGCTTAGGGGGGGACAGGGGTTACGATGAGCAGTTCTTC
TRBV7-9,NA,NA,TRBJ2-5,CASSATQGGEETQYF,TGTGCCAGCAGCGCAACGCAGGGAGGTGAAGAGACCCAGTACTTC
TRBV19,NA,TRBD1,TRBJ1-4,CASRAPGQGAEKLFF,TGTGCCAGTAGGGCTCCGGGACAGGGGGCGGAAAAACTGTTTTTT
TRBV19,NA,NA,TRBJ2-3,CASSINIRAGRTDTQYF,TGTGCCAGTAGTATTAATATCAGGGCCGGTCGAACAGATACGCAGTATTTT
TRBV5-1,NA,TRBD1,TRBJ2-7,CASSQLPRQGGTYEQYF,TGCGCCAGCAGCCAATTACCCCGACAGGGGGGAACCTACGAGCAGTACTTC
TRBV27,NA,TRBD2,TRBJ2-7,CASSWSGVSTYEQYF,TGTGCCAGCAGTTGGAGCGGGGTGTCCACCTACGAGCAGTACTTC
TRBV21-1,NA,NA,TRBJ1-3,CASSKESVRDRGIFYGNTIYF,TGTGCCAGCAGCAAAGAATCCGTCCGGGACAGGGGGATTTTCTACGGAAACACCATATATTTT
TRBV9,few,NA,TRBJ1-5,CASSVRHDQPQHF,TGTGCCAGCAGCGTACGGCACGATCAGCCCCAGCATTTT
TRBV29-1,NA,TRBD1,TRBJ2-1,CSVYRGQSYNEQFF,TGCAGCGTTTACAGGGGTCAGTCCTACAATGAGCAGTTCTTC
TRBV5-6,once,NA,TRBJ2-1,CASSSYQGSYNEQFF,TGTGCCAGCAGCTCCTATCAGGGGTCCTACAATGAGCAGTTCTTC
TRBV9,NA,NA,TRBJ2-3,CASSLSGARTDTQYF,TGTGCCAGCAGCCTCTCGGGGGCCCGCACAGATACGCAGTATTTT
TRBV19,NA,NA,TRBJ2-1,CASSIMAGYSYNEQFF,TGTGCCAGTAGTATTATGGCGGGATACTCCTACAATGAGCAGTTCTTC
TRBV30,NA,NA,TRBJ2-3,CAWSDPRTQYF,TGTGCCTGGAGTGACCCACGCACGCAGTATTTT
TRBV9,NA,TRBD1,TRBJ2-2,CASSGPGQGTRSTGELFF,TGTGCCAGCAGCGGCCCCGGACAGGGAACACGGTCCACCGGGGAGCTGTTTTTT
TRBV5-6,NA,NA,TRBJ1-4,CASSSAGGAEKLFF,TGTGCCAGCAGCTCGGCCGGGGGGGCTGAAAAACTGTTTTTT
TRBV5-1,NA,TRBD1,TRBJ1-3,CASSLGQGHSGNTIYF,TGCGCCAGCAGCCTGGGACAGGGCCACTCTGGAAACACCATATATTTT
TRBV15,NA,NA,TRBJ1-5,CATSRDLGGGQPQHF,TGTGCCACCAGCAGAGATTTGGGCGGTGGACAGCCCCAGCATTTT
TRBV3-1/TRBV3-2,NA,NA,TRBJ1-1,CASSSSRGTEAFF,TGTGCCAGCAGCTCCTCCAGGGGCACTGAAGCTTTCTTT
TRBV9,NA,TRBD1,TRBJ2-4,CASSAGTGVDIQYF,TGTGCCAGCAGCGCGGGGACAGGGGTGGACATTCAGTACTTC
TRBV4-2,once,TRBD1,TRBJ1-3,CASSLPGQGISGNTIYF,TGTGCCAGCAGCTTGCCCGGACAGGGGATCTCTGGAAACACCATATATTTT
TRBV6-5,NA,NA,TRBJ2-3,CASLGPDTQYF,TGTGCCAGTCTCGGCCCAGATACGCAGTATTTT
TRBV4-1,NA,NA,TRBJ2-5,CASSQQSWTLRETQYF,TGCGCCAGCAGCCAACAGAGCTGGACATTAAGGGAGACCCAGTACTTC
TRBV28,NA,TRBD1,TRBJ1-3,CASSSTGGDSGNTIYF,TGTGCCAGCAGTTCGACAGGGGGCGACTCTGGAAACACCATATATTTT
TRBV7-9,NA,TRBD1,TRBJ1-6,CASSTQGGANPNSPLHF,TGTGCCAGCAGCACGCAGGGGGGGGCGAACCCTAATTCACCCCTCCACTTT
TRBV6-1,NA,TRBD1,TRBJ1-2,CASSDLRQGPYGYTF,TGTGCCAGCAGTGATTTACGACAGGGCCCTTATGGCTACACCTTC
TRBV7-8,once,NA,TRBJ2-5,CASSFDSQETQYF,TGTGCCAGCAGCTTCGACAGCCAAGAGACCCAGTACTTC
TRBV3-1/TRBV3-2,NA,TRBD2,TRBJ2-3,CASSLGLAPFTDTQYF,TGTGCCAGCAGCCTCGGACTAGCGCCCTTCACAGATACGCAGTATTTT
TRBV27,NA,NA,TRBJ1-5,CASSLGGVGNQPQHF,TGTGCCAGCAGTTTGGGGGGAGTAGGCAATCAGCCCCAGCATTTT
TRBV4-1,NA,NA,TRBJ1-6,CASSQERTMIAPDSPLHF,TGCGCCAGCAGCCAAGAAAGGACTATGATCGCCCCTGATTCACCCCTCCACTTT
TRBV19,NA,NA,TRBJ2-3,CASSIGPHVADTQYF,TGTGCCAGTAGTATAGGACCCCATGTTGCAGATACGCAGTATTTT
TRBV19,NA,NA,TRBJ1-5,CASSISLTGGNQPQHF,TGTGCCAGTAGTATATCTCTGACGGGGGGGAATCAGCCCCAGCATTTT
TRBV10-3,NA,TRBD1,TRBJ1-6,CAISEHRGGNSPLHF,TGTGCCATCAGTGAGCACAGGGGAGGTAATTCACCCCTCCACTTT
TRBV5-1,NA,NA,TRBJ1-3,CASSLVPGGTGNTIYF,TGCGCCAGCAGCTTGGTGCCCGGAGGGACAGGAAACACCATATATTTT
TRBV4-2,NA,NA,TRBJ1-1,CASSQEGTGNTEAFF,TGTGCCAGCAGCCAAGAGGGGACGGGGAACACTGAAGCTTTCTTT
TRBV27,NA,NA,TRBJ2-3,CASSLGRGASTDTQYF,TGTGCCAGCAGTTTAGGACGGGGGGCTAGCACAGATACGCAGTATTTT
TRBV28,NA,TRBD1,TRBJ1-1,CASKGTGEFAEAFF,TGTGCCAGCAAGGGGACAGGGGAGTTCGCTGAAGCTTTCTTT